The source of this TCR beta chain is a study of cytomegalovirus exposure and HLA in healthy donors. Study-wide results and limits: There were a few CMV-associated chains whose specificity for CMV antigens was confirmed in vitro. The study dropped some indistinguishable V segments, TRBV6-2 and TRBV6-3 among them. Cytomegalovirus status was reportedly diagnosed by the classifier with high specificity and sensitivity.

PCR was performed using 60 Vbeta and 13 Jbeta primers. TCRdb keeps only in-frame clones here, not all; method: immunoSEQ multiplex PCR. The data contain around 150,000 clones, 70% to 90% of them seen just once; the ten biggest clones take up roughly 2.2%. There are 14 residues in the CDR3. V lost 5 bases to trimming and J lost 5 bases, with 15 bases between them. CDR1 is MNHEY, CDR2 SMNVEV, per germline (reference sequence). Comment on this clone: Its antigen is currently unknown.

Sequencing was carried out using PBMCs. The TCR comes from a young man in good health and CMV-seropositive. This chain joins TRBV27 and TRBJ1-1, with D perhaps matching TRBD1 (6 bases). CDR3 coding DNA: TGTGCCAGCAGTCTCGGGACACCTGGGACTGAAGCTTTCTTT. It translates to CASSLGTPGTEAFF.